The 23 T cell receptor beta chains below come from one sample, sequenced in a study of T-cell reconstitution after alpha-beta-depleted transplantation in children. Unique molecular identifiers were used to barcode this TCRbeta library. TCRdb re-derived calls from the PCR reads in MiXCR, one entry per CDR3 protein. Altogether 400,000 to 500,000 distinct CDR3 sequences are present, roughly a tenth being singletons, with the ten largest covering about 5%. The sequencing here drew on PBMCs from the stem cell graft donor, taken from the stem cell graft. The receptors stem from a human donor who donated a stem cell graft to a child with acute myeloid leukemia.

CDR3 sequence (DNA): TGTGCCAGCAGGGGGGGGACAGGGGGAGAAGAGACCCAGTACTTC. Residues: CASRGGTGGEETQYF. The V gene is TRBV9, the J gene TRBJ2-5; 11 nucleotides agree with TRBD1. The CDR3 length is 15 residues. Germline V gives CDR1 SGDLS, CDR2 YYNGEE. Trimming cost V 5 bases and J 3 bases; bases outside gene matches: 6.

This clonotype was observed a single time. Relative to the germline gene, one junction end is altered; a read error may explain this. The chain carries TRBV11-2 and TRBJ1-1, with TRBD1 as a possible D gene (6 bases). The V gene's germline CDR1 is SGHAT and CDR2 FQNNGV. The CDR3 is 12 amino acids. DNA for the CDR3: TGTGCCAGCCGCCCAGGACAGTTTGAAGCTTTCTTC. Its translation is CASRPGQFEAFF.

The chain recombines TRBV20-1 with TRBJ1-5; unclear D gene. Germline values: CDR1 DFQATT, CDR2 SNEGSKA (reference sequence). The CDR3 extends over 16 amino acids. Trimming removed 0 bases at V and 0 bases at J, with 12 bases between. CDR3 in DNA: TGCAGTGCTAGAGATAGGAGGGAGAATAGCAATCAGCCCCAGCATTTT. The encoded protein is CSARDRRENSNQPQHF.

The gene calls are TRBV6-1 and TRBJ2-5; weak D call: TRBD1 (5 bases). Germline V gives CDR1 MNHNS, CDR2 SASEGT. The CDR3 contains 14 residues. V dropped 5 bases and J dropped 0 bases, with 10 bases sitting between them. The DNA for the CDR3 is TGTGCCAGCAGTCGGACAACAAACCAAGAGACCCAGTACTTC. It is translated as CASSRTTNQETQYF.

CDR3 bases: TGCAGTGCTAGACAGAACCAAGAGACCCAGTACTTC. It yields the protein CSARQNQETQYF. The genes are TRBV20-1 and TRBJ2-5; no firm D call. There are 12 residues in the CDR3. The V gene's germline CDR1 is DFQATT and CDR2 SNEGSKA (reference sequence). V lost 2 bases, J lost 0 bases, and 4 bases lay in between.

This chain links TRBV20-1 with TRBJ1-4, with D hard to call. The CDR3 covers 14 residues. In germline, CDR1 is DFQATT, CDR2 SNEGSKA (reference sequence). The V end lost 2 bases, the J end lost 8 bases, and 15 bases lay between the germline ends. The CDR3 DNA reads TGCAGTGCTAGAAAGTCACTGGGTCGCGAAAAACTGTTTTTT. Encoded protein: CSARKSLGREKLFF.

The table lists this clonotype with a few counts. The chain's CDR3 is CASSTTGGSGGYTF. Here the CDR3 DNA reads TGTGCCAGCTCCACGACAGGGGGCTCGGGGGGCTACACCTTC. The chain couples TRBV12-3 or TRBV12-4 to TRBJ1-2; 10 bases fit TRBD1. V gave up 8 bases and J gave up 8 bases; unmatched junction bases: 11. There are 14 residues in the CDR3.

CDR3 in amino acids: CASSQLGQGGSPLHF. The CDR3 DNA is TGTGCCAGCTCTCAGCTAGGACAGGGTGGTTCACCCCTCCACTTT. The chain carries TRBV18 and TRBJ1-6, with 8 bases fitting TRBD1. The CDR3 length is 15 residues. V lost 6 bases and J lost 9; bases outside the gene matches: 10. The germline gives CDR1 KGHSH, CDR2 LQKENI.

This rearrangement joins TRBV6-2 or TRBV6-3 to TRBJ1-1, with D hard to call. CDR1 and CDR2 (germline): MNHEY, SVGEGT. The ends were cut back, 6 bases at V and 1 base at J, with 12 bases in the middle. This CDR3 comprises 14 residues. CDR3 sequence (DNA): TGTGCCAGCAGGGTGGTAGGGTCGAACACTGAAGCTTTCTTT. It translates to CASRVVGSNTEAFF.

This clonotype appeared a few times. This rearrangement joins TRBV18 to TRBJ1-2; 9 bases match TRBD1. Germline V gene data show CDR1 as KGHSH and CDR2 as LQKENI. The V gene end was trimmed by 3 bases and the J gene end by 4 bases; junction bases not matched to a gene: 9. The CDR3 totals 16 residues. The DNA of the CDR3 is TGTGCCAGCTCACCCCCGGGACAGGGAGCGGTCTATGGCTACACCTTC. Residues: CASSPPGQGAVYGYTF.

This clonotype was seen a few times. The V call is TRBV10-2, the J call TRBJ2-3; no reliable D call. The CDR3 contains 17 residues. Germline lookup yields CDR1 WSHSY and CDR2 SAAADI. The germline V and J ends were trimmed by 2 bases and 5 bases, with 20 bases remaining between them. In DNA form, the CDR3 reads TGCGCCAGCAGTGAGCCTAGATCTCTGGGAAAAAGAGATACGCAGTATTTT. Amino acids: CASSEPRSLGKRDTQYF.

This clonotype turned up a few times. The V call is TRBV12-3 or TRBV12-4, the J call TRBJ1-1; TRBD1 matches 7 bases. The V segment lost 3 bases and the J segment 4 bases; nucleotides outside the gene matches: 11. CDR3 size: 16 residues. The CDR3 region has the DNA TGTGCCAGCAGTTTGAACCCGACAGGGTGGGGCACTGAAGCTTTCTTT. Protein product: CASSLNPTGWGTEAFF.

The table lists this clonotype with a few counts. Here the CDR3 reads CASSYMGETQYF. CDR3 in DNA: TGTGCCAGCAGTTACATGGGGGAGACCCAGTACTTC. The chain recombines TRBV6-6 with TRBJ2-5; D gene unclear. V dropped 2 bases and J dropped 5 bases, with 6 bases sitting between them. The germline V gene has CDR1 MNHNY and CDR2 SVGAGI (reference sequence). CDR3 length: 12 amino acids.

This chain connects TRBV5-1 to TRBJ2-1; TRBD1 matches at 10 bases. This CDR3 contains 15 residues. CDR1 SGHRS and CDR2 YFSETQ come from the germline V gene. Trimming at V came to 4 bases and at J to 4 bases, leaving 5 bases not matched to a gene. The CDR3 is CASSPGQGLYNEQFF. CDR3 sequence (DNA): TGCGCCAGCAGCCCGGGACAGGGGCTTTACAATGAGCAGTTCTTC.

This rearrangement joins TRBV10-3 to TRBJ2-3, with 9 positions matching TRBD1. Trimming at V came to 4 bases and at J to 5 bases, leaving 4 bases not matched to a gene. The CDR3 runs to 14 residues. Germline-derived CDR1 and CDR2 are ENHRY and SYGVKD. The CDR3 loop reads CAISGNRGQDTQYF. The CDR3 DNA reads as TGTGCCATCAGTGGTAACAGGGGGCAAGATACGCAGTATTTT.

This clonotype was recorded a few times. The chain uses TRBV5-5 and TRBJ1-5; D is perhaps TRBD1 (6 bases). Between the trimmed V and J ends, which lost 0 bases and 6 bases, there was a span of 10 bases. CDR1 and CDR2 (germline): SGHKS, YYEKEE (reference sequence). The CDR3 covers 14 residues. This chain's CDR3 is CASSLEWGRQPQHF. CDR3 DNA: TGTGCCAGCAGCTTGGAGTGGGGGCGTCAGCCCCAGCATTTT.

The rearrangement uses TRBV20-1 and TRBJ2-7; no reliable D call. V was pared by 6 bases and J by 2 bases, with 11 bases between. Germline V gene data show CDR1 as DFQATT and CDR2 as SNEGSKA (reference sequence). This CDR3 region has 12 residues. This chain's CDR3 is CSASLGPYEQYF. CDR3 sequence (DNA): TGCAGTGCATCCCTAGGCCCCTACGAGCAGTACTTC.

This clonotype was detected many times. The V gene is TRBV3-1, the J gene TRBJ1-1; no clear D. Germline V lookup: CDR1 LGHDT, CDR2 YNNKEL (reference sequence). The length of the CDR3 is 13 residues. Trimming left V 4 bases short and J 1 base short, with 7 bases between. The CDR3 loop is CASSPTANTEAFF. DNA of the CDR3: TGTGCCAGCAGCCCAACAGCGAACACTGAAGCTTTCTTT. Based on the CDR3 plus reference TRBV3-1 and TRBJ1-1, the full variable domain is DTAVSQTPKYLVTQMGNDKSIKCEQNLGHDTMYWYKQDSKKFLKIMFSYNNKELIINETVPNRFSPKSPDKAHLNLHINSLELGDSAVYFCASSPTANTEAFFGQGTRLTVV.

In DNA form, the CDR3 reads TGTGCCACTTCAGACTACTCCCGCACAGATACGCAGTATTTT. It is translated as CATSDYSRTDTQYF. This chain connects TRBV5-6 to TRBJ2-3; D perhaps matches TRBD2 (5 bases). Trimming took 9 bases from V and 1 from J, leaving 15 bases between them. CDR3 length equals 14 residues. Germline-derived CDR1 and CDR2 are SGHDT and YYEEEE.

The rearrangement links TRBV3-1 to TRBJ2-1; TRBD2 matches at 8 bases. The trim removed 11 bases at V and 9 bases at J, leaving 12 bases unmatched. Germline loops: CDR1 LGHDT, CDR2 YNNKEL (reference sequence). This CDR3 comprises 13 residues. CDR3 in amino acids: CASQGSGIVEQFF. For the CDR3, the DNA is TGTGCCTCCCAGGGTAGCGGGATCGTTGAGCAGTTCTTC.

This clonotype was seen ten or more times. This CDR3 is CASSARANIPPEAFF. CDR3 DNA sequence: TGTGCCAGCAGCGCCCGGGCCAATATACCCCCTGAAGCTTTCTTT. The V call is TRBV9, the J call TRBJ1-1; no clear D gene. The CDR3 consists of 15 residues. Trimming took 3 bases from V and 6 from J, leaving 18 bases between them. The germline gives CDR1 SGDLS, CDR2 YYNGEE.

The V and J genes are TRBV29-1 and TRBJ1-1; 7 positions match TRBD1. This CDR3 comprises 13 residues. Germline V CDR1 and CDR2: SQVTM, ANQGSEA. This CDR3 reads CRGKQGPRTEAFF. The CDR3 DNA reads as TGCCGCGGCAAACAGGGGCCGCGCACTGAAGCTTTCTTT.

This clonotype was counted ten times or more. V usage is TRBV11-2 and J usage is TRBJ2-5; 7 bases align to TRBD1. The CDR3 totals 14 residues. The junction had 4 bases not matched to a gene; V was cut back by 5 bases and J by 1 base. Germline-derived CDR1 and CDR2 are SGHAT and FQNNGV. The CDR3 spells CASSHWTGQETQYF. For the CDR3, the DNA is TGTGCCAGCAGCCACTGGACAGGCCAAGAGACCCAGTACTTC.